The 7 T cell receptor beta chains presented below share a single source sample, sequenced in a study of neurological immune-mediated disorders. TCRdb independently ran MiXCR on the 5' RACE reads; one entry per CDR3 protein. The sample holds under 70,000 distinct CDR3 sequences; 3% to 4% are singletons and the top ten take approximately 6.5%. The sequenced sample consisted of PBMCs. The receptors were gathered from a woman aged 60-75 years with multiple sclerosis.

This clonotype was found many times. The V gene is TRBV20-1, the J gene TRBJ1-6, with 8 bases identical to TRBD1. There are 14 residues in the CDR3. J was trimmed by 4 bases and V by 5 bases; bases with no gene match: 4. Germline-derived CDR1 and CDR2 are DFQATT and SNEGSKA (reference sequence). CDR3 in DNA: TGCAGTGCTCAGGACAGGGCGTATAATTCACCCCTCCACTTT. The encoded protein is CSAQDRAYNSPLHF.

This clonotype was seen repeatedly, ten times or more. The chain links TRBV5-4 to TRBJ2-1, with 7 bases lining up with TRBD2. CDR1 and CDR2 (germline): SGHNT, YYREEE (reference sequence). There are 14 residues in the CDR3. With V trimmed by 4 bases and J by 5 bases, 6 bases remained unmatched. CDR3 region: CASSLGTKNNEQFF. The DNA of the CDR3 is TGTGCCAGCAGCCTCGGGACTAAGAACAATGAGCAGTTCTTC.

This clonotype was recorded many times. This chain uses TRBV4-3 with TRBJ1-2, with a weak D call TRBD1 (6 bases). Germline V gene lookup returns CDR1 LGHNA and CDR2 YSLEER. The V end was cut by 0 bases, the J end by 4 bases, with 18 bases between. The CDR3 contains 17 residues. The CDR3 DNA reads TGCGCCAGCAGCCAAGATATTGAGGGGGGAGGGTTCTATGGCTACACCTTC. Translation: CASSQDIEGGGFYGYTF.

This clonotype was picked up many times. The CDR3 DNA follows: TGTGCCAGCAGCCCCCTCGGAGGGGTTGCCTATGGCTACACCTTC. This gives the protein CASSPLGGVAYGYTF. The genes are TRBV5-5 and TRBJ1-2, with a weak D call TRBD1 (5 bases). The CDR3 is made up of 15 amino acids. Germline V gene data show CDR1 as SGHKS and CDR2 as YYEKEE (reference sequence). The V end lost 4 bases, the J end lost 4 bases, and 17 bases lay between the germline ends.

This clonotype is medium-sized (0.01 to 0.1%) in the sample. The V and J genes are TRBV5-1 and TRBJ2-2, with TRBD1 matching over 7 bases. The CDR3 loop spans 16 amino acids. V shed 4 bases, J shed 6 bases, and the junction held 12 bases outside the gene matches. Germline loops: CDR1 SGHRS, CDR2 YFSETQ. CDR3 bases: TGCGCCAGCAGCGAGACAGGGTTGGCTCTTCCCGGGGAGCTGTTTTTT. Protein: CASSETGLALPGELFF.

On this clonotype itself: Since no conserved phenylalanine or tryptophan closes the CDR3, a read error is the likely cause. Because the CDR3's place on the DNA is in doubt, the DNA is left out and the CDR3 is given as listed by TCRdb. The chain recombines TRBV14 with TRBJ2-7; TRBD2 reflects the table's D call only, with no check against the DNA. 12 amino acids form the CDR3, both terminal residues included. Germline V lookup: CDR1 SGHDN, CDR2 FVKESK. CDR3 loop: CASSQARLDLYN.

This clonotype was observed at least ten times. The chain couples TRBV7-3 to TRBJ1-1, with 10 bases identical to TRBD1. Germline CDR1 is SGHTA and CDR2 is FQGTGA. V was clipped by 4 bases and J by 4 bases; unmatched bases: 3. This CDR3 is 14 amino acids long. Written as DNA, the CDR3 is TGTGCCAGCAGCTCGGGACAGGGGATCACTGAAGCTTTCTTT. It specifies CASSSGQGITEAFF. The whole variable domain, filled in from reference TRBV7-3 and TRBJ1-1, reads GAGVSQTPSNKVTEKGKYVELRCDPISGHTALYWYRQSLGQGPEFLIYFQGTGAADDSGLPNDRFFAVRPEGSVSTLKIQRTERGDSAVYLCASSSGQGITEAFFGQGTRLTVV.